The next 14 T cell receptor beta chains were all read from a single sample in a study of cytomegalovirus exposure and HLA in healthy donors. PCR employed 60 Vbeta and 13 Jbeta primers. The data were produced by immunoSEQ multiplex PCR, yet TCRdb's version contains in-frame clones alone and is incomplete. The sample lists some 130,000 clones, around 72% occurring once. Sequencing was done on a sample of PBMCs. These receptors were collected from a woman aged 40 to 55 in good health and CMV-seronegative.

The table lists this clone with a few counts. The chain carries TRBV2 and TRBJ1-2, with TRBD1 as a possible D gene (6 bases). V dropped 1 base and J dropped 4 bases, with 7 bases sitting between them. Germline CDR1 and CDR2: SNHLY and FYNNEI. The length of the CDR3 is 13 residues. The CDR3 spells CASSEGRGYGYTF. DNA for the CDR3: TGTGCCAGCAGTGAAGGCAGGGGCTATGGCTACACCTTC.

The chain combines TRBV13 with TRBJ1-1, with 8 bases matching TRBD1. Germline V gene sequence: CDR1 PRHDT, CDR2 FYEKMQ (reference sequence). CDR3 length: 15 residues. V shed 0 bases and J 7 bases; nucleotides not matched to a gene: 7. CDR3 sequence: CASSLGTGVNYEAFF. Written as DNA, the CDR3 is TGTGCCAGCAGCTTAGGGACAGGGGTCAACTATGAAGCTTTCTTT. Filled out from reference TRBV13 and TRBJ1-1, the complete variable domain reads AAGVIQSPRHLIKEKRETATLKCYPIPRHDTVYWYQQGPGQDPQFLISFYEKMQSDKGSIPDRFSAQQFSDYHSELNMSSLELGDSALYFCASSLGTGVNYEAFFGQGTRLTVV.

The CDR3 nucleotides are TGTGCCAGCAGCCTTAGCTCCTACAATGAGCAGTTCTTC. It is translated as CASSLSSYNEQFF. This chain connects TRBV7-9 to TRBJ2-1; D not certain. Germline CDR1 reads SEHNR; CDR2 reads FQNEAQ (reference sequence). The CDR3 runs 13 residues. Trimming cost V 5 bases and J 0 bases, with 5 bases left between them.

The rearrangement uses TRBV28 and TRBJ2-1; 8 positions agree with TRBD2. V lost 4 bases to trimming and J lost 7 bases; unmatched junction nucleotides: 12. The CDR3 is 16 amino acids. From germline, CDR1 is MDHEN and CDR2 SYDVKM. Written as DNA, the CDR3 is TGTGCCAGCAGTTCACCATCGGGGGGGAGGTCAAATGAGCAGTTCTTC. Protein product: CASSSPSGGRSNEQFF.

This chain uses TRBV28 with TRBJ1-3, with no clear D. Trimming stripped 2 bases from V and 0 bases from J, with 8 bases between. In germline, CDR1 is MDHEN, CDR2 SYDVKM. The CDR3 runs 15 residues. The CDR3 region is CASSLTWSSGNTIYF. The CDR3, as DNA: TGTGCCAGCAGTTTAACGTGGAGCTCTGGAAACACCATATATTTT.

The chain links TRBV27 to TRBJ2-3, with TRBD1 identical over 8 bases. Germline CDR1 and CDR2: MNHEY and SMNVEV (reference sequence). The CDR3 runs 12 residues. Trimming cost V 5 bases and J 8 bases; bases outside gene matches: 3. The CDR3 DNA sequence: TGTGCCAGCAGTACACAGGGGGGTACGCAGTATTTT. As protein: CASSTQGGTQYF.

The sample holds a few counts of this clone. The chain links TRBV5-1 to TRBJ2-1, with 7 bases that match TRBD2. CDR3 length: 14 amino acids. The junction had 8 bases not matched to a gene; V was cut back by 3 bases and J by 8 bases. CDR1 and CDR2 from the germline V gene are SGHRS and YFSETQ. CDR3 sequence (DNA): TGCGCCAGCAGCTCCGGGACTATTGGAGATGAGCAGTTCTTC. It is translated as CASSSGTIGDEQFF.

The chain employs TRBV6-5 and TRBJ2-2; D perhaps matches TRBD2 (5 bases). V lost 6 bases and J 8 bases, leaving 16 bases between the germline ends. Germline V gene lookup returns CDR1 MNHEY and CDR2 SVGAGI. This CDR3 has 14 amino acids. CDR3 coding DNA: TGTGCCAGCAGCGGAGGCCTTTATAGAGGGGAGCTGTTTTTT. Protein sequence: CASSGGLYRGELFF.

This clone was observed once. The chain has TRBV7-8 and TRBJ1-1; D is undetermined. The CDR3 length is 13 residues. Looked up from germline, CDR1 is SGHVS and CDR2 is FQNEAQ. Trimming stripped 5 bases from V and 10 bases from J, with 17 bases between. CDR3 amino acids: CASSPSATSVAFF. The CDR3 coding sequence is TGTGCCAGCAGCCCGTCGGCAACTAGCGTAGCTTTCTTT.

The chain has TRBV27 and TRBJ2-5; 11 bases align to TRBD1. Germline CDR1 is MNHEY and CDR2 is SMNVEV (reference sequence). This CDR3 spans 17 amino acids. V lost 5 bases and J lost 4; bases outside the gene matches: 12. The CDR3 nucleotides read TGTGCCAGCAGTAAACTCACCGGGACAGGGGGATTAGAGACCCAGTACTTC. Encoded protein: CASSKLTGTGGLETQYF.

This chain links TRBV15 with TRBJ1-2, with unresolved D. Deletions cut 0 bases from V and 2 bases from J, with 4 bases between. The germline gives CDR1 LNHNV, CDR2 YYDKDF (reference sequence). This CDR3 region has 13 residues. The CDR3 sequence is CATSREQNYGYTF. In DNA, the CDR3 is TGTGCCACCAGCAGAGAACAGAACTATGGCTACACCTTC. Filled out from reference TRBV15 and TRBJ1-2, the complete variable domain reads DAMVIQNPRYQVTQFGKPVTLSCSQTLNHNVMYWYQQKSSQAPKLLFHYYDKDFNNEADTPDNFQSRRPNTSFCFLDIRSPGLGDTAMYLCATSREQNYGYTFGSGTRLTVV.

This clone was recorded only once. This rearrangement joins TRBV10-3 to TRBJ2-5, with 9 bases matching TRBD1. The J segment lost 4 bases and the V segment lost 5 bases, leaving 5 bases of the junction unmatched. The CDR3 contains 14 residues. The germline CDR1 and CDR2 sequences are ENHRY and SYGVKD. DNA of the CDR3: TGTGCCATCAGTCAACAGGGGGCGCCAGAGACCCAGTACTTC. Its protein is CAISQQGAPETQYF.

The chain is built from TRBV9 and TRBJ1-4, with 9 nucleotides matching TRBD1. Germline V gene data show CDR1 as SGDLS and CDR2 as YYNGEE. The length of the CDR3 is 19 residues. Trimming at V came to 4 bases and at J to 6 bases, leaving 19 bases not matched to a gene. CDR3 region: CASSPSGDREVHGYEKLFF. The CDR3 DNA follows: TGTGCCAGCAGCCCGTCAGGGGACAGGGAGGTTCATGGTTATGAAAAACTGTTTTTT.

The chain links TRBV7-2 to TRBJ1-2; D unresolved. Trimming shortened V by 6 bases and J by 8 bases, and 13 bases separated the two germline ends. The germline CDR1 and CDR2 sequences are SGHTA and FQGNSA. This CDR3 is 12 amino acids long. The CDR3 DNA sequence: TGTGCCAGCAGGATTCTAAGCGGGGGCTACACCTTC. Encoded protein: CASRILSGGYTF.